Sequencing of this T cell receptor beta chain was carried out in a study of cytomegalovirus exposure and HLA in healthy donors. For this clone: The antigen is not known.

PCR involved 60 Vbeta and 13 Jbeta primers. Profiling relied on immunoSEQ multiplex PCR, and the TCRdb table lists in-frame clones only, not all of them. The sample consists of 90,000 to 150,000 clones, 70% to 90% of them appearing once. CDR1 SGHTA and CDR2 FQGNSA come from the germline V gene. CDR3 size: 15 residues. The V end lost 5 bases, the J end lost 1 base, and 15 bases lay between the germline ends. General study findings and limits: What was likely a sequencing artifact was a cluster of highly shared sequence variants. The study recorded 150 to 200 TCR beta chains that were cytomegalovirus-associated. Several top significant clusters appeared, in a later analysis, to be linked to common viral pathogens. Accurate HLA-A and HLA-B prediction from TCR beta sequences was reported for most subjects.

The sequence derives from a man aged 35 to 55 in good health and CMV-seronegative. The chain carries TRBV7-2 and TRBJ2-7; D is uncertain. Specimen: PBMCs. The CDR3 here is CASSPFPLPSYEQYF. The CDR3 coding sequence is TGTGCCAGCAGCCCCTTTCCACTTCCATCCTACGAGCAGTACTTC.